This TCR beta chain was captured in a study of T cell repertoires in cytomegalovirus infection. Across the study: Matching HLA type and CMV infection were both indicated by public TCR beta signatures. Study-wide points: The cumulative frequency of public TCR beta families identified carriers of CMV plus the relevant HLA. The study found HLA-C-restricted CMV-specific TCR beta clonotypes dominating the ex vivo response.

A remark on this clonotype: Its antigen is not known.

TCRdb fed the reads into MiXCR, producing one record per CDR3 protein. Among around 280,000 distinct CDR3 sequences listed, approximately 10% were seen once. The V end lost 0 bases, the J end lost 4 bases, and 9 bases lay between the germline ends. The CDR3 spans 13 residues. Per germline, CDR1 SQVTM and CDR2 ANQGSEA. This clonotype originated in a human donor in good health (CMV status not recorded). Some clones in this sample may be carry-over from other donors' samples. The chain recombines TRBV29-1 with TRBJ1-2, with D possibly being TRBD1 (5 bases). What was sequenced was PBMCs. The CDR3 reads CSVEDGGSYGYTF. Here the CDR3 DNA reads TGCAGCGTTGAAGATGGGGGGTCCTATGGCTACACCTTC.